This T cell receptor beta chain was sequenced in a study of human T cells and chemical hapten exposure. Study details: Per-sample variation in TCR yield stemmed mainly from small pooled library volume differences.

The CDR3 has 13 residues. Germline assignment: CDR1 SNHLY and CDR2 FYNNEI. The ends were cut back, 9 bases at V and 6 bases at J, with 16 bases in the middle. The library attached unique molecular identifiers to individual cDNA molecules. Original handling: TCR counts had a median of about 92,000 per sample and spanned about 23,224 to 690,600. Each CDR3 protein is one row after TCRdb ran MiXCR on the 5' RACE reads. It is TCRdb's table, rather than the study itself, that gives the V and J calls and clone size. The table has more than 60,000 distinct CDR3 sequences, roughly 15% seen once; the top ten hold approximately 6.2%. The starting material, unfractionated whole blood, was used for total RNA extraction. This clonotype was found many times.

The chain has TRBV2 and TRBJ2-3; D is perhaps TRBD1 (5 bases). The TCR comes from a female donor in good health. The CDR3 is CASALEKGDTQYF. The DNA of the CDR3 is TGTGCCAGTGCGTTAGAGAAGGGGGATACGCAGTATTTT.